Listed here is a single T cell receptor (beta chain). Its antigen is as yet unknown. The protocol was immunoSEQ multiplex PCR, while the TCRdb copy is restricted to in-frame clones and leaves out a portion. The sample has about 120,000 clones, about 83% seen once. This record comes from a study of radiotherapy plus CTLA-4 blockade in lung cancer. For the study at large: Disease control was achieved by just over 30% of patients, and objective responses by about 17%.

Germline-derived CDR1 and CDR2 are MNHEY and SMNVEV (reference sequence). The ends lost 5 bases at V and 3 bases at J; junction bases unmatched: 12. The CDR3 sequence is 17 residues long. Study observations and caveats: Response was reportedly best predicted by early blood T cell clone dynamics, with interferon-beta.

V usage is TRBV27 and J usage is TRBJ2-3, with 9 nucleotides matching TRBD2. Specimen: peripheral blood, collected from a patient treated with radiotherapy plus ipilimumab. This TCR was recovered from a human donor with non-small cell lung cancer who had a partial response to radiotherapy plus ipilimumab. CDR3 amino acids: CASSPPGIAGVTDTQYF. DNA for the CDR3: TGTGCCAGCAGTCCCCCCGGGATAGCGGGGGTAACAGATACGCAGTATTTT.